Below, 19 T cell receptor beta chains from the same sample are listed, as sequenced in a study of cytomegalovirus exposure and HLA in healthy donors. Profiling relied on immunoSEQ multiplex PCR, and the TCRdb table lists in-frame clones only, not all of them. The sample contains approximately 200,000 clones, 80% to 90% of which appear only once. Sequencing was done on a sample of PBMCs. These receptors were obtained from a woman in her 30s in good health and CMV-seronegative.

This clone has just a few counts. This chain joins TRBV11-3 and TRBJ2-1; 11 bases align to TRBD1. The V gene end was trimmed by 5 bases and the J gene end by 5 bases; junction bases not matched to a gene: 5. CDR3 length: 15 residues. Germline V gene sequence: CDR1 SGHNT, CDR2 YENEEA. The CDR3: CASSPGTGGDNEQFF. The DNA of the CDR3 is TGTGCCAGCAGCCCGGGGACAGGGGGTGACAATGAGCAGTTCTTC.

DNA of the CDR3: TGTGCCAGCAGCCAAGCATCGGCGGGGCACACCGGGGAGCTGTTTTTT. Residues: CASSQASAGHTGELFF. V is TRBV4-2 and J is TRBJ2-2; D is perhaps TRBD2 (6 bases). This CDR3 region has 16 residues. CDR1 and CDR2 from the germline V gene are LGHNA and YNFKEQ. The ends were cut back, 1 base at V and 3 bases at J, with 12 bases in the middle.

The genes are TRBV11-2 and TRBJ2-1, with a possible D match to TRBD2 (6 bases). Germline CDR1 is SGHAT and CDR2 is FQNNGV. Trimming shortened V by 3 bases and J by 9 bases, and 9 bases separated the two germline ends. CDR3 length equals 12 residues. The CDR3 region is CASSFTSTEQFF. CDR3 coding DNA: TGTGCCAGCAGCTTCACTAGCACTGAGCAGTTCTTC.

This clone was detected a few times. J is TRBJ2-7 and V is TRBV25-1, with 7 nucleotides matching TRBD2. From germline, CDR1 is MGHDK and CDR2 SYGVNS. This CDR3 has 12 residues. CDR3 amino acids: CASAGVLLEQYF. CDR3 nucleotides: TGTGCGAGCGCGGGGGTACTTCTCGAGCAGTACTTC.

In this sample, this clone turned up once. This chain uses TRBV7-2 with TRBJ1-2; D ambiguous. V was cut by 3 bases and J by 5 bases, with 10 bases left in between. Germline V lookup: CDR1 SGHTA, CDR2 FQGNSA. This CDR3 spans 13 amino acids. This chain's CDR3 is CASSFSEFYGYTF. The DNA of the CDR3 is TGTGCCAGCAGCTTCTCGGAGTTTTATGGCTACACCTTC.

Written as DNA, the CDR3 is TGTGCCAGCAGTTTAGGTCGGGTCTCGGGGGGCACCTTC. It yields the protein CASSLGRVSGGTF. This sequence joins TRBV28 and TRBJ1-2; D perhaps matches TRBD1 (5 bases). The CDR3 consists of 13 residues. Between the trimmed V and J ends, which lost 2 bases and 13 bases, there was a span of 17 bases. Germline-derived CDR1 and CDR2 are MDHEN and SYDVKM.

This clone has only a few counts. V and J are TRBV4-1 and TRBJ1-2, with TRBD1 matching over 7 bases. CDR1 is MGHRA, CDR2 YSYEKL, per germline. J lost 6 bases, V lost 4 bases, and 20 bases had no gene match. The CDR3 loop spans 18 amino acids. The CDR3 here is CASSRLGQRGVGQDGYTF. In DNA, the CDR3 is TGCGCCAGCAGCCGGTTGGGACAGCGCGGTGTGGGGCAGGATGGCTACACCTTC.

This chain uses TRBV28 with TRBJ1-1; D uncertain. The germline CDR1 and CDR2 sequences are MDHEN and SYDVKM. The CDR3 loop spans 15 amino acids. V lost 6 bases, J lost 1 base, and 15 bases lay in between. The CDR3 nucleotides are TGTGCCAGCAGGTCACCAACTGGTGAGAACACTGAAGCTTTCTTT. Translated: CASRSPTGENTEAFF.

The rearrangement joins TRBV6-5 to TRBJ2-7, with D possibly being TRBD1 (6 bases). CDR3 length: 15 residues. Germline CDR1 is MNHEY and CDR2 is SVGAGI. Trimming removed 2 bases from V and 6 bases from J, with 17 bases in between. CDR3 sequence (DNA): TGTGCCAGCAGTTACCTCAGGGGAACTCAAAGCGAGCAGTACTTC. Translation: CASSYLRGTQSEQYF.

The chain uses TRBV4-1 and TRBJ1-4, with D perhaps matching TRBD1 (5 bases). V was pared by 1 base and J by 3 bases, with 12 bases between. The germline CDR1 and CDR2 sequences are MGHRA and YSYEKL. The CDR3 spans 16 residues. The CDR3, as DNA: TGCGCCAGCAGCCAAGGGGTTGGGGCTTCTAATGAAAAACTGTTTTTT. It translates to CASSQGVGASNEKLFF.

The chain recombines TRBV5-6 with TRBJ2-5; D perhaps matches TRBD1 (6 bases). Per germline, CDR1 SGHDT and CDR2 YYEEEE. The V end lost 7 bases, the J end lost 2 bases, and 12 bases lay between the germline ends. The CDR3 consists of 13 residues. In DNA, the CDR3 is TGTGCCAGCTATACAGGGTCTCAAGAGACCCAGTACTTC. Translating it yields CASYTGSQETQYF. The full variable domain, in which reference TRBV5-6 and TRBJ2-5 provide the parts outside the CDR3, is DAGVTQSPTHLIKTRGQQVTLRCSPKSGHDTVSWYQQALGQGPQFIFQYYEEEERQRGNFPDRFSGHQFPNYSSELNVNALLLGDSALYLCASYTGSQETQYFGPGTRLLVL.

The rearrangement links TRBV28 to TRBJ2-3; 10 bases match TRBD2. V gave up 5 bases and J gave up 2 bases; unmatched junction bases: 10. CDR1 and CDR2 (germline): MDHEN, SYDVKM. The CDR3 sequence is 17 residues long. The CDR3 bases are TGTGCCAGCAGTCTCCTGGTAGCGGGGGGTCTCACAGATACGCAGTATTTT. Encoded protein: CASSLLVAGGLTDTQYF.

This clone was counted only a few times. DNA for the CDR3: TGCGCCAGCAGCTTGGTTGTTAGCGGGGGCCGTAGGGCCACAGATACGCAGTATTTT. It translates to CASSLVVSGGRRATDTQYF. The V call is TRBV5-1, the J call TRBJ2-3, with 9 bases matching TRBD2. Germline trimming cut 0 bases from V and 2 bases from J; bases unmatched to any gene: 13. This CDR3 comprises 19 residues. Germline-derived CDR1 and CDR2 are SGHRS and YFSETQ. The full variable domain, completed using reference TRBV5-1 and TRBJ2-3, is KAGVTQTPRYLIKTRGQQVTLSCSPISGHRSVSWYQQTPGQGLQFLFEYFSETQRNKGNFPGRFSGRQFSNSRSEMNVSTLELGDSALYLCASSLVVSGGRRATDTQYFGPGTRLTVL.

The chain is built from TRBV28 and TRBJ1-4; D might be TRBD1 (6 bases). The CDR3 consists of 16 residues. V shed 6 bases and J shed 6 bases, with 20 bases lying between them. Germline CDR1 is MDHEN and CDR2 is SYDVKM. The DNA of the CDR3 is TGTGCCAGCAGAAACGCCCCCGGGACACCTCATGAAAAACTGTTTTTT. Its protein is CASRNAPGTPHEKLFF.

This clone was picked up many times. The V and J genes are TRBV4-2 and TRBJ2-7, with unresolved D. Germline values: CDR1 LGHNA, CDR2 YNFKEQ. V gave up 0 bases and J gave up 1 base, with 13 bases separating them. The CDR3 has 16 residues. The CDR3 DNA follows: TGTGCCAGCAGCCAAGAAGAGACTGTCCCTTCCTACGAGCAGTACTTC. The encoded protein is CASSQEETVPSYEQYF.

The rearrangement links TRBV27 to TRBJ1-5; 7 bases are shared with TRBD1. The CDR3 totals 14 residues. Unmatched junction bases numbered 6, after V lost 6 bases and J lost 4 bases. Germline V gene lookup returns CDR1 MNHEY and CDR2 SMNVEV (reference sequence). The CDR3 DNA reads TGTGCCAGCAGCCTCAGGGGGAATAATCAGCCCCAGCATTTT. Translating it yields CASSLRGNNQPQHF.

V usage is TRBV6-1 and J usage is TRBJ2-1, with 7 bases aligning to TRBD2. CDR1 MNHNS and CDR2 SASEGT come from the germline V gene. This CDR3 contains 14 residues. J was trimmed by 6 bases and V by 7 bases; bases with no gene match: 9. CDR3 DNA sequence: TGTGCCAGCATGGTAACCGGGGGGACCAATGAGCAGTTCTTC. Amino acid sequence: CASMVTGGTNEQFF.

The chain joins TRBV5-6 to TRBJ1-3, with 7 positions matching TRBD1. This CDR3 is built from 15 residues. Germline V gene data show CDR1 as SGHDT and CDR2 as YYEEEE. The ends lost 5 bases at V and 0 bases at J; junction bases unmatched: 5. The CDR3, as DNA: TGTGCCAGCAGACAACAGGGGTACTCTGGAAACACCATATATTTT. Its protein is CASRQQGYSGNTIYF. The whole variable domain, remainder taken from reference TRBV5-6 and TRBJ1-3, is DAGVTQSPTHLIKTRGQQVTLRCSPKSGHDTVSWYQQALGQGPQFIFQYYEEEERQRGNFPDRFSGHQFPNYSSELNVNALLLGDSALYLCASRQQGYSGNTIYFGEGSWLTVV.

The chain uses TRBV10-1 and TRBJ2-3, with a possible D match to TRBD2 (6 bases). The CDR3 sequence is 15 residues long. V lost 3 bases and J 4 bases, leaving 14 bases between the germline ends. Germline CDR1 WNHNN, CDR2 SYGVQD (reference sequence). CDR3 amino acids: CASSDGGIQADTQYF. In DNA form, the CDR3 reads TGCGCCAGCAGTGATGGCGGGATTCAGGCAGATACGCAGTATTTT.